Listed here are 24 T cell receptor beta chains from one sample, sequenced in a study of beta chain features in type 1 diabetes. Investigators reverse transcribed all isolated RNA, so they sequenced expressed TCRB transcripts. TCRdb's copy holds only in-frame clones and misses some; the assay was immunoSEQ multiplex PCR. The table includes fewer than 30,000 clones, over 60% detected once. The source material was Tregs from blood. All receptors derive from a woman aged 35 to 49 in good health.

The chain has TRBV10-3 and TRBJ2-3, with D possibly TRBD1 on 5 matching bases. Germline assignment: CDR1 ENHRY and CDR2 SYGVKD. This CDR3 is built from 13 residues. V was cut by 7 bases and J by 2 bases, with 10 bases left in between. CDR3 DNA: TGTGCCATCACCCCAGGGTTCACAGATACGCAGTATTTT. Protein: CAITPGFTDTQYF.

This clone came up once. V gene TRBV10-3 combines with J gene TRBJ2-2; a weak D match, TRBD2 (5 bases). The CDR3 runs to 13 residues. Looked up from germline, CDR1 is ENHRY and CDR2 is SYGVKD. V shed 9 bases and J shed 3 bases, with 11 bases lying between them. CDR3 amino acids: CAIRGSDTGELFF. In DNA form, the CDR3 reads TGTGCCATTAGAGGGTCGGACACCGGGGAGCTGTTTTTT.

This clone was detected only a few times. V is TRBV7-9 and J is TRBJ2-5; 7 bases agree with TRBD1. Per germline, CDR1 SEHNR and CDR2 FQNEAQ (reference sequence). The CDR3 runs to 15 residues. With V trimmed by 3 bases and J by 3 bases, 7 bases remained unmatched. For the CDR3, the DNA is TGTGCCAGCAGCTTCACAGGGGCTACCGAAGAGACCCAGTACTTC. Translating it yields CASSFTGATEETQYF. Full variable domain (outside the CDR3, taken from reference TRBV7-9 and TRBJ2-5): DTGVSQNPRHKITKRGQNVTFRCDPISEHNRLYWYRQTLGQGPEFLTYFQNEAQLEKSRLLSDRFSAERPKGSFSTLEIQRTEQGDSAMYLCASSFTGATEETQYFGPGTRLLVL.

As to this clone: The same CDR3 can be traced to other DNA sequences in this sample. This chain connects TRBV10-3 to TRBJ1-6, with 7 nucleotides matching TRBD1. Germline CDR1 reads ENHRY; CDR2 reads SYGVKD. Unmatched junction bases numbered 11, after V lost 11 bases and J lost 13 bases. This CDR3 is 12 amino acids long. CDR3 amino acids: CASRGSGSPLHF. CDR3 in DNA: TGTGCCTCCAGGGGGAGCGGTTCCCCCCTCCACTTT.

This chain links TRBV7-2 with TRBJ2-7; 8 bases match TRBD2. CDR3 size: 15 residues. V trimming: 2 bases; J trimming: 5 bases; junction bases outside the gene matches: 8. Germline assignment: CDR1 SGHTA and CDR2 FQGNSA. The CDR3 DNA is TGTGCCAGCAGCTTACTCGGTAGCGGGGTTAACGAGCAGTACTTC. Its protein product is CASSLLGSGVNEQYF. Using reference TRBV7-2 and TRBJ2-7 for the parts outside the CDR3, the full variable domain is GAGVSQSPSNKVTEKGKDVELRCDPISGHTALYWYRQSLGQGLEFLIYFQGNSAPDKSGLPSDRFSAERTGGSVSTLTIQRTQQEDSAVYLCASSLLGSGVNEQYFGPGTRLTVT.

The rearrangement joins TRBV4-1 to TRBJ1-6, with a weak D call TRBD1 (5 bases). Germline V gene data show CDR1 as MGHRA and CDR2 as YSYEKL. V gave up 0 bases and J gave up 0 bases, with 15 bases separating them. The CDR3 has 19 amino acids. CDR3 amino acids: CASSQEGGRTRSYNSPLHF. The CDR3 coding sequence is TGCGCCAGCAGCCAAGAAGGAGGGCGGACACGCTCCTATAATTCACCCCTCCACTTT.

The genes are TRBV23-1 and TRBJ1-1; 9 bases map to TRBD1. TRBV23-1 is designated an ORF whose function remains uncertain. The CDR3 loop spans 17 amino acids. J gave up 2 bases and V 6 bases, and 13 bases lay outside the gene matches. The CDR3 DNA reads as TGCGCCAGCAGGGGTAGGGACAGGGTACACTCCAACACTGAAGCTTTCTTT. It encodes CASRGRDRVHSNTEAFF.

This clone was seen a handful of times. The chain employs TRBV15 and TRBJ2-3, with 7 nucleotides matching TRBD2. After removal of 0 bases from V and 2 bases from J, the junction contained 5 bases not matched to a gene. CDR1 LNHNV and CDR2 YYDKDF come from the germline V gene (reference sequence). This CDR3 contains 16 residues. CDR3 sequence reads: CATSRESGTITDTQYF. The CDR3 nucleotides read TGTGCCACCAGCAGAGAGTCAGGGACTATCACAGATACGCAGTATTTT.

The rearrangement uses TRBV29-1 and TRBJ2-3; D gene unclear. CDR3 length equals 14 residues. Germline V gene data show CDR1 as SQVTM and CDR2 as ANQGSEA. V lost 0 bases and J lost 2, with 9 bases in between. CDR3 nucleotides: TGCAGCGTTGAAGATTTGGCGGTCACAGATACGCAGTATTTT. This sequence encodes CSVEDLAVTDTQYF.

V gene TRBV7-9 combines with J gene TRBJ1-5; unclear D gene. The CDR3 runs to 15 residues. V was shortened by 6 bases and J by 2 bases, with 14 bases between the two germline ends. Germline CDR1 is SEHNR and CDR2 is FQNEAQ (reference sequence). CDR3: CASSTEGSGNQPQHF. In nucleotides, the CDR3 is TGTGCCAGCAGTACAGAGGGCTCGGGCAATCAGCCCCAGCATTTT.

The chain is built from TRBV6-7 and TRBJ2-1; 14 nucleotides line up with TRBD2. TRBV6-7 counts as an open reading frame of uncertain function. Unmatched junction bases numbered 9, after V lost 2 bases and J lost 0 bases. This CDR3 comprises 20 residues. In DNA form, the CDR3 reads TGTGCCAGCAGTTACCCAGGGACTAGCGGGGGAACCAGCTCCTACAATGAGCAGTTCTTC. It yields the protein CASSYPGTSGGTSSYNEQFF.

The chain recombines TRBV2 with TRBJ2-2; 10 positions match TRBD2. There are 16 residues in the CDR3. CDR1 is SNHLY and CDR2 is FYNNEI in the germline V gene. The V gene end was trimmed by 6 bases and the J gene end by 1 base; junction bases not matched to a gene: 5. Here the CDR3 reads CASRKTSGWNTGELFF. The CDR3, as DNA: TGTGCCAGCAGGAAGACTAGCGGGTGGAACACCGGGGAGCTGTTTTTT.

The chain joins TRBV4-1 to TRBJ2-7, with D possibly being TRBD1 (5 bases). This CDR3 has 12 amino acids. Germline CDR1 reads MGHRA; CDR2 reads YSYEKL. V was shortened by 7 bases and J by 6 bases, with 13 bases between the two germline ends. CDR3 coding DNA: TGCGCCAGCATAAGCACAAGGGGCGAGCAGTACTTC. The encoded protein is CASISTRGEQYF.

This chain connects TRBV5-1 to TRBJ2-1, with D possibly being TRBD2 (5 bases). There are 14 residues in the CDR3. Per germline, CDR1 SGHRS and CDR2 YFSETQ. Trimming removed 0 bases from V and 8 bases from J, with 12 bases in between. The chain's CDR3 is CASSLDGFGDEQFF. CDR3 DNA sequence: TGCGCCAGCAGCTTGGATGGGTTCGGGGATGAGCAGTTCTTC.

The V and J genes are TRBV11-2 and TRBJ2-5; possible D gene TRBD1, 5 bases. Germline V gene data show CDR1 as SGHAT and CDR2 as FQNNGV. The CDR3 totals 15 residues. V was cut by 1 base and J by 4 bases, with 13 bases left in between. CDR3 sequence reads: CASSLGSRAGETQYF. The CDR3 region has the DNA TGTGCCAGCAGCTTAGGGAGCAGGGCTGGAGAGACCCAGTACTTC.

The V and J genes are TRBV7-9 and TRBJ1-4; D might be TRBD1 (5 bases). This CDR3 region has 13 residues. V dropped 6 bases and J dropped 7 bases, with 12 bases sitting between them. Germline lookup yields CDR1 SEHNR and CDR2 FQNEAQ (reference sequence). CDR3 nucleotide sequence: TGTGCCAGCAGTTCCGGAGGGACTGAAAAACTGTTTTTT. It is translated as CASSSGGTEKLFF.

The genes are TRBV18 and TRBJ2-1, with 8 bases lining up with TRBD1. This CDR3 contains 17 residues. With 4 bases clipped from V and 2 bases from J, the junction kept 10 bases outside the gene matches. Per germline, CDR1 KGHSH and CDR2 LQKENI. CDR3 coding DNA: TGTGCCAGCTCACTTATTACCGGGACAGGAACCTACAATGAGCAGTTCTTC. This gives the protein CASSLITGTGTYNEQFF.

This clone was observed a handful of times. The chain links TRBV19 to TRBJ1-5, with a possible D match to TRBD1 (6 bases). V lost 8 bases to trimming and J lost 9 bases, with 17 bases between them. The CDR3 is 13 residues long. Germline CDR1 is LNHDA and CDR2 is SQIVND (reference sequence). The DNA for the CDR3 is TGTGCCAGTGACGGGCAGGGGAAAGGGCCCCAGCATTTT. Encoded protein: CASDGQGKGPQHF.

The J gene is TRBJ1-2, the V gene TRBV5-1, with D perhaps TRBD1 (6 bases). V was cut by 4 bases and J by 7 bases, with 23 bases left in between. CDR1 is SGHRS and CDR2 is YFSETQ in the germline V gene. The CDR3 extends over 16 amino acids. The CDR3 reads CASSPWITGMVAGYTF. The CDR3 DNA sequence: TGCGCCAGCAGCCCATGGATAACAGGGATGGTTGCTGGCTACACCTTC.

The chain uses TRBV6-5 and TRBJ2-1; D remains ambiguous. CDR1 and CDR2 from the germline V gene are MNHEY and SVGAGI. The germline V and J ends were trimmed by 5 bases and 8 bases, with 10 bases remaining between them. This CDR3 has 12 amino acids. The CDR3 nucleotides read TGTGCCAGCAGTCCGAATGCAGATGAGCAGTTCTTC. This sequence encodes CASSPNADEQFF.

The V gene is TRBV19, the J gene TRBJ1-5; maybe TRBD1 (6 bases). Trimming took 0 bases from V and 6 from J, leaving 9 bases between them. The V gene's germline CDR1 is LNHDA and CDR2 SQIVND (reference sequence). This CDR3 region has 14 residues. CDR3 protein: CASSIEAGAQPQHF. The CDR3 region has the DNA TGTGCCAGTAGTATAGAGGCAGGGGCTCAGCCCCAGCATTTT. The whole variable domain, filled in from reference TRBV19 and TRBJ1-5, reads DGGITQSPKYLFRKEGQNVTLSCEQNLNHDAMYWYRQDPGQGLRLIYYSQIVNDFQKGDIAEGYSVSREKKESFPLTVTSAQKNPTAFYLCASSIEAGAQPQHFGDGTRLSIL.

CDR3 residues: CASSLSGTGTEAFF. The CDR3, as DNA: TGTGCCAGCAGCTTAAGCGGGACGGGGACTGAAGCTTTCTTT. V and J are TRBV7-9 and TRBJ1-1; tentative D call: TRBD1 (5 bases). Germline-derived CDR1 and CDR2 are SEHNR and FQNEAQ (reference sequence). V was cut by 2 bases and J by 5 bases, with 12 bases left in between. The CDR3 contains 14 residues.

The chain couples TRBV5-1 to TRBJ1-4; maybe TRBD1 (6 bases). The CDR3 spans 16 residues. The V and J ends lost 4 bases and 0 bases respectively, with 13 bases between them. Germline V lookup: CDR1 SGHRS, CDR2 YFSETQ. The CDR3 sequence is CASSPQGTATNEKLFF. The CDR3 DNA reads TGCGCCAGCAGCCCCCAGGGGACCGCAACTAATGAAAAACTGTTTTTT. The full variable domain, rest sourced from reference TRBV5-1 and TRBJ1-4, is KAGVTQTPRYLIKTRGQQVTLSCSPISGHRSVSWYQQTPGQGLQFLFEYFSETQRNKGNFPGRFSGRQFSNSRSEMNVSTLELGDSALYLCASSPQGTATNEKLFFGSGTQLSVL.

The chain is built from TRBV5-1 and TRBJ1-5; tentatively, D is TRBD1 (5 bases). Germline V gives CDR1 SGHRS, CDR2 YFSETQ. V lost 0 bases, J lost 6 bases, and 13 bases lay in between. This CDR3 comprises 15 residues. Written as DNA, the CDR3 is TGCGCCAGCAGCTTGGCCGGGCAGGGCGGTCAGCCCCAGCATTTT. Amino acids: CASSLAGQGGQPQHF.